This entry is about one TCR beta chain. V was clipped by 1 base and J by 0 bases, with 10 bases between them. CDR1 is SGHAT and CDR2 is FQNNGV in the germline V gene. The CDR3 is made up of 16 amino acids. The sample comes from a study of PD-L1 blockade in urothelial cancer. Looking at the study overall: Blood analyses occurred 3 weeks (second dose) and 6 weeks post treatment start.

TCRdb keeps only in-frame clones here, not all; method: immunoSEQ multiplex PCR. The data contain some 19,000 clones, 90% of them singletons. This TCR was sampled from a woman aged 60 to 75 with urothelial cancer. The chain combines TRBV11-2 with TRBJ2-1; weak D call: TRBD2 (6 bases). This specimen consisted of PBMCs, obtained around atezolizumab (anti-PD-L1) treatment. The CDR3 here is CASSLVLGSSYNEQFF. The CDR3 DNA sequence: TGTGCCAGCAGCTTAGTACTCGGGAGCTCCTACAATGAGCAGTTCTTC.